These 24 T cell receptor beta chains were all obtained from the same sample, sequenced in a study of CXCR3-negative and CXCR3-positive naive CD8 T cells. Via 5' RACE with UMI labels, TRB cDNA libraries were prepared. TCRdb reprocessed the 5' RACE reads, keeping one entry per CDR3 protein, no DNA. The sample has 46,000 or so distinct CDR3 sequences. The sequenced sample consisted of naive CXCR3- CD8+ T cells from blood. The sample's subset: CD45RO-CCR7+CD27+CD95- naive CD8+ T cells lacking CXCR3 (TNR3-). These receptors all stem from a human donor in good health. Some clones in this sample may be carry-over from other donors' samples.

The CDR3 protein is CASSPRRDSGNTIYF. The gene calls are TRBV9 and TRBJ1-3. This CDR3 has 15 residues. Germline assignment: CDR1 SGDLS and CDR2 YYNGEE.

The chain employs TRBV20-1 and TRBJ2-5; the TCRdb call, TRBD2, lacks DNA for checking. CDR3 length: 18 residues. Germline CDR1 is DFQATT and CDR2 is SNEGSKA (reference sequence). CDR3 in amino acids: CSATARLLAGGMQETQYF.

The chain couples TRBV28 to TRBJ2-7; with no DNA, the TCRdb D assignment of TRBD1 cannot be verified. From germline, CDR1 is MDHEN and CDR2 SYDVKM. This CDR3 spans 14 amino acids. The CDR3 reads CASSFSGGSYEQYF.

The CDR3 loop is CASSLKGGPDTGELFF. The chain couples TRBV4-3 to TRBJ2-2; TCRdb returns TRBD1, unconfirmable since there is no DNA. Per the germline V gene, CDR1 is LGHNA and CDR2 is YSLEER. This CDR3 comprises 16 residues.

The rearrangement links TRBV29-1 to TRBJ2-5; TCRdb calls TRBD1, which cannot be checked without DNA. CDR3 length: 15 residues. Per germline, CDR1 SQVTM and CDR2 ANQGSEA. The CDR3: CSVEVRGGNQETQYF.

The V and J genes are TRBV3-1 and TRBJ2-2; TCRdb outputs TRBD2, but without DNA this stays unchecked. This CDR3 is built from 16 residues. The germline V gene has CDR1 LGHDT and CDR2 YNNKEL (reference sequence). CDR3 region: CASSQALRGAPGELFF.

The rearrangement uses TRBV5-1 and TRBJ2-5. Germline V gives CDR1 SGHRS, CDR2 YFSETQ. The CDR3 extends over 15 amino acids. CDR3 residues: CASSLEDGPQETQYF.

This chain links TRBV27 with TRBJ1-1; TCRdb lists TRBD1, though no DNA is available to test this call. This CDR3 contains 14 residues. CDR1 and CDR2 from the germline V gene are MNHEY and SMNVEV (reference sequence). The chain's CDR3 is CASSPSTGATEAFF.

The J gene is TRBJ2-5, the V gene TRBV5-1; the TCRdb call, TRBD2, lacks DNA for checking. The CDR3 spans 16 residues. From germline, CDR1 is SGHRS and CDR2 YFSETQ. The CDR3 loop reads CASSARLAGGQETQYF.

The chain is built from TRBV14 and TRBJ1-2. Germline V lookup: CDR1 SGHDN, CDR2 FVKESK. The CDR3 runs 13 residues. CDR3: CASSQARNYGYTF.

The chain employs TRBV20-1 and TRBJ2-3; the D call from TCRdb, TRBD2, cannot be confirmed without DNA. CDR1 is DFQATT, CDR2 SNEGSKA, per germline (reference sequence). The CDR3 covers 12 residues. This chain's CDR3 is CSATDSTDTQYF.

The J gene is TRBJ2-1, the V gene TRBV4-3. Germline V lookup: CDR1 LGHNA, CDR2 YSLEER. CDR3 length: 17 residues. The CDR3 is CASSQEGYGLLINEQFF.

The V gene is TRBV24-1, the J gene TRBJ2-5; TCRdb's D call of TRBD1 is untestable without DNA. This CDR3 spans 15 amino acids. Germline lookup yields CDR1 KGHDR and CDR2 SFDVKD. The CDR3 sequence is CATSDPEDRQETQYF.

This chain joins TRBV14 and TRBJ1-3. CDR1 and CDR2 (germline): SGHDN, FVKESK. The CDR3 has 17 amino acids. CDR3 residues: CASSQDLWTEAGNTIYF.

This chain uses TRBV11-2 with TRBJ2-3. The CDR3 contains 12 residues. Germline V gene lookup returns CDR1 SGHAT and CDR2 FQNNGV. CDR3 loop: CASSLDGSTQYF.

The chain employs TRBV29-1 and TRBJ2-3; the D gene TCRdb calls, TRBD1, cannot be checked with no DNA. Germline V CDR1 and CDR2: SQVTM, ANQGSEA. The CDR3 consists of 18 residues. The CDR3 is CSVEFGLRGESAGDTQYF.

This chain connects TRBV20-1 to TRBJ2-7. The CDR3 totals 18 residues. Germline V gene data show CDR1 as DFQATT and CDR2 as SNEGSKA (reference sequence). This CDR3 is CSARDALRTAGYTYEQYF.

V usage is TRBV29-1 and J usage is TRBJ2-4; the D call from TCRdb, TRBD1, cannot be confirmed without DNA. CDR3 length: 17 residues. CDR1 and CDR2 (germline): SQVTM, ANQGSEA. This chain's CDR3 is CSVEARDPVRAKNIQYF. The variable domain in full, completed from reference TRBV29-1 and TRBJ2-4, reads SAVISQKPSRDICQRGTSLTIQCQVDSQVTMMFWYRQQPGQSLTLIATANQGSEATYESGFVIDKFPISRPNLTFSTLTVSNMSPEDSSIYLCSVEARDPVRAKNIQYFGAGTRLSVL.

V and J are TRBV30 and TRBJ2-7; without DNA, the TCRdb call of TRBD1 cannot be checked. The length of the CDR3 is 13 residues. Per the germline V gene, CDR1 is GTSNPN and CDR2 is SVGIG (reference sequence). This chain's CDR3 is CALQGQVSGEQYF.

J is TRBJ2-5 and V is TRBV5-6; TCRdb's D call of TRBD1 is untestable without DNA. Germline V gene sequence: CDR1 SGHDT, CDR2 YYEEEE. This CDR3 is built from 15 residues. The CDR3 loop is CASSLPGAYQETQYF. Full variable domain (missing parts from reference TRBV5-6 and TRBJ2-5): DAGVTQSPTHLIKTRGQQVTLRCSPKSGHDTVSWYQQALGQGPQFIFQYYEEEERQRGNFPDRFSGHQFPNYSSELNVNALLLGDSALYLCASSLPGAYQETQYFGPGTRLLVL.

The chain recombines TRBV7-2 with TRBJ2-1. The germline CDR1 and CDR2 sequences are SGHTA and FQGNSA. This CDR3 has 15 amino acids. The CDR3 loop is CASSLGIGSYNEQFF.

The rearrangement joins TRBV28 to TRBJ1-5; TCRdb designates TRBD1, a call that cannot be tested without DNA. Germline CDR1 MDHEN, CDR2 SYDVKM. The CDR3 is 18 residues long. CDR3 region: CASSFSFTGGNSNQPQHF.

CDR3 in amino acids: CSGRALQRSYEQYF. The rearrangement uses TRBV20-1 and TRBJ2-7. CDR3 length: 14 amino acids. CDR1 is DFQATT, CDR2 SNEGSKA, per germline (reference sequence).

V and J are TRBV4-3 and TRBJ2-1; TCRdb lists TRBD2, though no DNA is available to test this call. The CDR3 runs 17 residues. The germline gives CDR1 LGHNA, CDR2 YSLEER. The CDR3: CASSQGSWLAGEDEQFF.